This TCR beta chain was documented in a study of T cell repertoires in cytomegalovirus infection. CDR1 is SGHTA and CDR2 is FQGNSA in the germline V gene. Trimming cost V 5 bases and J 2 bases; bases outside gene matches: 7. This CDR3 has 17 amino acids. Ten or more counts support this clonotype. What it recognizes is unknown. TCRdb fed the reads into MiXCR, producing one record per CDR3 protein. The table lists about 310,000 distinct CDR3 sequences, around a quarter of them singletons. The TCR was taken from a human donor in good health (CMV status not recorded). Some clones in this sample may be carry-over from other donors' samples. The sequencing here drew on cultured PBMCs, taken from culture after CMV antigen stimulation. This chain links TRBV7-2 with TRBJ2-1, with 12 nucleotides matching TRBD1. The DNA of the CDR3 is TGTGCCAGCAGCCCCTTTGGGACAGGGGGCGCCTACAATGAGCAGTTCTTC. This codes for CASSPFGTGGAYNEQFF.